This entry is about one T cell receptor (beta chain). The antigen is unknown. Eligibility required adulthood, ileal or ileocolonic Crohn's disease and indicated ileocolonic resection. Trimming cost V 1 base and J 0 bases; bases outside gene matches: 1. Germline-derived CDR1 and CDR2 are LGHNA and YNFKEQ. The CDR3 is made up of 15 amino acids. This specimen belongs to a study of T cell repertoires in ileal Crohn's disease. Study in general: Surgery for a complication: stricturing in approximately 60%, penetrating in about 39%. Study results and limitations: Compared with non-smokers, active smokers at surgery showed more clonal expansions. Mucosal expansions were suggested to be mainly CD8 T cells.

The data were produced by immunoSEQ multiplex PCR, yet TCRdb's version contains in-frame clones alone and is incomplete. The table has approximately 17,000 clones, around nine tenths seen once. Sequences were obtained from ileal tissue. This receptor was identified in an adult with Crohn's disease. V gene TRBV4-2 combines with J gene TRBJ2-7; 9 bases fit TRBD2. The CDR3 spells CASSQASGTSYEQYF. CDR3 sequence (DNA): TGTGCCAGCAGCCAAGCTAGCGGGACCTCCTACGAGCAGTACTTC.